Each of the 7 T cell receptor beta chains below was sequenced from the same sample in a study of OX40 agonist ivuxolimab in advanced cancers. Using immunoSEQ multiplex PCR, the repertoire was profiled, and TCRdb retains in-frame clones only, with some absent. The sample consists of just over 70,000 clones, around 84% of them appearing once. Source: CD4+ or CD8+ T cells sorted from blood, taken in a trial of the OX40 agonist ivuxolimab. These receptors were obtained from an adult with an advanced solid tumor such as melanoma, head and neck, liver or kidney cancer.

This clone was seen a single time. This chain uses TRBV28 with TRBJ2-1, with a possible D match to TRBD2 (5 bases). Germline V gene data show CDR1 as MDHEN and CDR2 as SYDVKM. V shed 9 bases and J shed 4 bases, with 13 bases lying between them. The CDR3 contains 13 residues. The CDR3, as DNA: TGTGCCAGTCGGACTCTGCTATACAATGAGCAGTTCTTC. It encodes CASRTLLYNEQFF.

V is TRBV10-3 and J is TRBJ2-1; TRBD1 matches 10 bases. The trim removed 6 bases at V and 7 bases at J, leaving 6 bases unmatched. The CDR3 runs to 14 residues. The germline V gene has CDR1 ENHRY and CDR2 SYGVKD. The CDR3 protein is CAIRGGTGDNEQFF. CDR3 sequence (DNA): TGTGCCATCAGGGGGGGGACAGGGGATAATGAGCAGTTCTTC.

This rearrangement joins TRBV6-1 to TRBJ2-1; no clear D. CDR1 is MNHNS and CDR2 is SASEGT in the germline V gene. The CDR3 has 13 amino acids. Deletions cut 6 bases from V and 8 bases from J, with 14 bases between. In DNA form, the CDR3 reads TGTGCCAGCAGGACCCCACCCCGCGATGAGCAGTTCTTC. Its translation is CASRTPPRDEQFF.

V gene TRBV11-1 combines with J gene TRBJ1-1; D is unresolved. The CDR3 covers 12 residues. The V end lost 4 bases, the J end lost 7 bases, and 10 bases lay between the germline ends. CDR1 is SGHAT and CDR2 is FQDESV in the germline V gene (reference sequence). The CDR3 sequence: CASSSNRDEAFF. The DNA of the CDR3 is TGTGCCAGCAGCTCGAACAGAGATGAAGCTTTCTTT.

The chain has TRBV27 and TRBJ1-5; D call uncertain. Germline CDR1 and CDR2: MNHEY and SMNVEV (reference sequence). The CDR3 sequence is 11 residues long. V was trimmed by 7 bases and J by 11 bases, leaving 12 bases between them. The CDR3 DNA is TGTGCCAGCACTCTAATAAGGTCCCAGCATTTT. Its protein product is CASTLIRSQHF.

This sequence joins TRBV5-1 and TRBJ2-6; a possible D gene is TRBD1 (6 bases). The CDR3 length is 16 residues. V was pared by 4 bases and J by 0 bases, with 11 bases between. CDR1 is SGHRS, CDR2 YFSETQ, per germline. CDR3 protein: CASSPDSPSGANVLTF. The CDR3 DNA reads TGCGCCAGCAGCCCGGACAGCCCCTCTGGGGCCAACGTCCTGACTTTC.

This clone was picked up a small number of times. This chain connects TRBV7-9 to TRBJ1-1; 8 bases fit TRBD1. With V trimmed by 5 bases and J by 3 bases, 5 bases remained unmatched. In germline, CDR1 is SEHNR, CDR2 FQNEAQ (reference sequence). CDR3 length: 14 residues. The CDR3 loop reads CASSLLTGDTEAFF. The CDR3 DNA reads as TGTGCCAGCAGCCTATTGACAGGGGACACTGAAGCTTTCTTT.